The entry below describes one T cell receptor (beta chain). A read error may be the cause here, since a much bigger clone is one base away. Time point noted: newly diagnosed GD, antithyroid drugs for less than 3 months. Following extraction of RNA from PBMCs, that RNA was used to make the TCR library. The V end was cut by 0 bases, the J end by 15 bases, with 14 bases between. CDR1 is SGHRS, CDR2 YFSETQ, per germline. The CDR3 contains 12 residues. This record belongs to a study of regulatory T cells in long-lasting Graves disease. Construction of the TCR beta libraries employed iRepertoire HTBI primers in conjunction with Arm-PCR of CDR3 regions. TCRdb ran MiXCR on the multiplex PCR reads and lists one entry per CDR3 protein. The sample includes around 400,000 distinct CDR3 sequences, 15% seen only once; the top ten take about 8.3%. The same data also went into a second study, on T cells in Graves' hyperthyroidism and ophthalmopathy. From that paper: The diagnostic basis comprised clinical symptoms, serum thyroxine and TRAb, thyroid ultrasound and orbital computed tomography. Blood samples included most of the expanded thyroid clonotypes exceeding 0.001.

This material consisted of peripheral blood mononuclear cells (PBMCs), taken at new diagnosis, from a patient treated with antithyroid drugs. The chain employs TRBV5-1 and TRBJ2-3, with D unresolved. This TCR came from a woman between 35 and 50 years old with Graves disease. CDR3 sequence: CASSLESRPHYF. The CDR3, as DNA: TGCGCCAGCAGCTTGGAGTCTCGTCCCCATTATTTT.